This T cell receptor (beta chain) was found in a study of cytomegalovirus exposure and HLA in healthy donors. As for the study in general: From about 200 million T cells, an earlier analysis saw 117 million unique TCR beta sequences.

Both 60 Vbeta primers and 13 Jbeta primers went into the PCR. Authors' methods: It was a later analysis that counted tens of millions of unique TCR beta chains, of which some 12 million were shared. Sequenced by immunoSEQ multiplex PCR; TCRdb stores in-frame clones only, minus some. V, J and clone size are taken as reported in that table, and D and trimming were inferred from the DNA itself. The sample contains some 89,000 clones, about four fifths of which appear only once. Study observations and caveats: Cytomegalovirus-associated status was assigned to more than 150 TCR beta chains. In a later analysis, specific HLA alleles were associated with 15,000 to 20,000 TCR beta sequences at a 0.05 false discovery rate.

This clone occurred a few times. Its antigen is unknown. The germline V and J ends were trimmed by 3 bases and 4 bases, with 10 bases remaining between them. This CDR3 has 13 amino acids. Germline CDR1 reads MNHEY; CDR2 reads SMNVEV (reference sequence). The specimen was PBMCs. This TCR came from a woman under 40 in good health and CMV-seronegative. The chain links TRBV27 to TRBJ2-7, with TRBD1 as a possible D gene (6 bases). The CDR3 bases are TGTGCCAGCAGTTTCTCTGACAGGTACGAGCAGTACTTC. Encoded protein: CASSFSDRYEQYF.